The 3 T cell receptor beta chains below were found in one sample sequenced in a study of blood T cell repertoires in COVID-19 (dated by TCRdb to 2018 to 2021). Receptor amplification or capture employed the immunoSEQ multiplex PCR assay. Drawn from immuneACCESS, this table holds only the in-frame rearrangements with V and J called that TCRdb kept. Clones are partly lost; checked studies trace under half to an unresolved V gene and leave the rest unexplained. This sample comprises approximately 170,000 clones, around 81% of them detected only once. About 11% of the sample belongs to the ten largest clones. Sequencing used peripheral blood. The receptors were sampled from a man between 65 and 85 years old with active or convalescent COVID-19.

Written as DNA, the CDR3 is TGTGCCAGTAGTATCGGTAGCACAGATACGCAGTATTTT. It specifies CASSIGSTDTQYF. V usage is TRBV19 and J usage is TRBJ2-3, with D unresolved. Trimming took off 3 bases at V and 0 bases at J, with 4 bases between the two ends. The CDR3 loop spans 13 amino acids. Germline V gives CDR1 LNHDA, CDR2 SQIVND (reference sequence).

The V gene is TRBV6-2 or TRBV6-3, the J gene TRBJ2-7, with D hard to call. CDR1 is MNHEY and CDR2 is SVGEGT in the germline V gene. V lost 6 bases, J lost 3 bases, and 9 bases lay in between. The CDR3 has 12 residues. The CDR3 protein is CASSRGSYEQYF. CDR3 bases: TGTGCCAGCAGCCGTGGCAGCTACGAGCAGTACTTC.

This clone appeared a few times. The chain has TRBV28 and TRBJ1-1; D uncertain. Trimming removed 0 bases from V and 4 bases from J, with 3 bases in between. The CDR3 has 12 amino acids. Germline CDR1 reads MDHEN; CDR2 reads SYDVKM. As DNA, the CDR3 is TGTGCCAGCAGTTTATGGGCCACTGAAGCTTTCTTT. Protein product: CASSLWATEAFF.